This T cell receptor beta chain was captured in a study of T cells after yellow fever vaccination. There are a few counts of this clonotype. A single record per CDR3 protein comes from TCRdb applying MiXCR to the 5' RACE reads. The sample consists of 350,000 to 450,000 distinct CDR3 sequences, approximately 6% of them appearing once. Sequenced here: PBMCs, sampled 5 days after the yellow fever booster vaccination. The origin of this receptor is a man aged 30-40 years who received the YFV17D yellow fever vaccine.

The CDR3 sequence: CASSSSRGAGGGELFF. In DNA form, the CDR3 reads TGTGCCAGCAGCTCCTCGCGGGGGGCTGGGGGCGGGGAGCTGTTTTTT. V gene TRBV7-2 combines with J gene TRBJ2-2; 8 bases are a match to TRBD2. Germline-derived CDR1 and CDR2 are SGHTA and FQGNSA. This CDR3 is 16 amino acids long. The ends lost 4 bases at V and 7 bases at J; junction bases unmatched: 11.